These T cell receptor beta chains were read from a single sample in a study of T cell responses to AZD1222 COVID-19 vaccine. Profiling relied on immunoSEQ multiplex PCR, and the TCRdb table lists in-frame clones only, not all of them. The data contain about 130,000 clones, just under 95% of them seen just once; the ten biggest clones take up around 7%. The sequencing used peripheral blood, collected on day 0 of AZD1222 vaccination. The receptors were gathered from an adult in good health. Both conserved end residues are part of each CDR3. D genes are given only for firm matches. Clone size is shown for a subset of rows, as once, few, many or a class of expanded clone.

j_call	v_call	d_call	clone_size	cdr3_nt	cdr3_aa
TRBJ2-3	TRBV5-6	-	-	TGTGCCAGCAGCCTTTACTGGGCGGGACTCGATGGGGGCACAGATACGCAGTATTTT	CASSLYWAGLDGGTDTQYF
TRBJ1-1	TRBV7-3	-	few	TGTGCCAGCAGCTTTTACGAGAACACTGAAGCTTTCTTT	CASSFYENTEAFF
TRBJ1-1	TRBV29-1	TRBD1	-	TGCAGCGTTTCCGGACAGGGGGCTGAAGCTTTCTTT	CSVSGQGAEAFF
TRBJ1-1	TRBV5-1	TRBD1	-	TGCGCCAGCAGCCCATTGACAGGGGGCCACACTGAAGCTTTCTTT	CASSPLTGGHTEAFF
TRBJ2-5	TRBV7-9	TRBD2	-	TGTGCCAGCAGCGTTACTAGCGCCCAAGAGACCCAGTACTTC	CASSVTSAQETQYF
TRBJ2-7	TRBV28	-	-	TGTGCCAGCCTACCGAGAGGGCCCTACGAGCAGTACTTC	CASLPRGPYEQYF
TRBJ1-1	TRBV7-8	-	-	TGTGCCAGCAGCGAACAGGGAGGGAACACTGAAGCTTTCTTT	CASSEQGGNTEAFF
TRBJ2-7	TRBV7-9	-	-	TGTGCCAGCAGCTTAGTGGGGCGGGGAGCGGGCAGCTCCTACGAGCAGTACTTC	CASSLVGRGAGSSYEQYF
TRBJ1-1	TRBV29-1	-	-	TGCAGCGTTGTGGACACTGAAGCTTTCTTT	CSVVDTEAFF
TRBJ2-2	TRBV24-1	TRBD2	-	TGTGCCACTCGAAGTGGGCGGGAGGTCACCGGGGAGCTGTTTTTT	CATRSGREVTGELFF
TRBJ2-7	TRBV6-2/TRBV6-3	TRBD2	-	TGTGCCAGCAGTCTAGCGGGGTACGAGCAGTACTTC	CASSLAGYEQYF
TRBJ2-3	TRBV4-1	-	-	TGCGCCAGCAGCCAAGATTTCCGTGGCGCAGATACGCAGTATTTT	CASSQDFRGADTQYF
TRBJ2-3	TRBV6-2/TRBV6-3	-	once	TGTGCCAGCAGTTACATTTCGAGGGTAGATACGCAGTATTTT	CASSYISRVDTQYF
TRBJ1-2	TRBV15	-	-	TGTGCCACCAGCCCCCGGCCCAGGGGCACTAACTATGGCTACACCTTC	CATSPRPRGTNYGYTF
TRBJ1-5	TRBV7-9	TRBD1	-	TGTGCCAGCAGCCTGACAGGGTTTAAGCCCCAGCATTTT	CASSLTGFKPQHF
TRBJ1-2	TRBV5-1	-	once	TGCGCCAGCAGCTTTACCAATAACTATGGCTACACCTTC	CASSFTNNYGYTF
TRBJ2-7	TRBV11-1	-	-	TGTGCCAGCAGCCAGCGACAGGACGAGCAGTACTTC	CASSQRQDEQYF
TRBJ2-1	TRBV7-9	-	-	TGTGCCAGCAGCCCTTATCCCGTGGGCAGGACATACAATGAGCAGTTCTTC	CASSPYPVGRTYNEQFF
TRBJ2-7	TRBV5-6	TRBD1	-	TGTGCCAGCAGCTTGGGTCAGGGGGCCGGCTACGAGCAGTACTTC	CASSLGQGAGYEQYF
TRBJ2-7	TRBV28	TRBD2	-	TGTGCCAGCAGTTCCGGGACTAGCTACGAGCAGTACTTC	CASSSGTSYEQYF
TRBJ1-1	TRBV6-2/TRBV6-3	-	-	TGTGCCAGCACCCCTGGGAGGGAAATCTACACTGAAGCTTTCTTT	CASTPGREIYTEAFF
TRBJ1-1	TRBV21-1	-	-	TGTGCCAGCACCTTTCAAATATCGGGGGTTCGAGGCACTGAAGCTTTCTTT	CASTFQISGVRGTEAFF
TRBJ2-7	TRBV28	-	once	TGTGCCAGCAGCACCGACAGATCATACGAGCAGTACTTC	CASSTDRSYEQYF
TRBJ2-1	TRBV5-4	TRBD2	few	TGTGCCAGCCACGTAGAGGGTAGCGGGAGCTGGGACAATGAGCAGTTCTTC	CASHVEGSGSWDNEQFF
TRBJ2-3	TRBV11-2	-	-	TGTGCCAGCAGCAGCGGGCTGACGCGGCCTGGCACAGATACGCAGTATTTT	CASSSGLTRPGTDTQYF
TRBJ2-1	TRBV28	-	-	TGTGCCAGCAGGCCCAGCCTGAGCTCCTACAATGAGCAGTTCTTC	CASRPSLSSYNEQFF